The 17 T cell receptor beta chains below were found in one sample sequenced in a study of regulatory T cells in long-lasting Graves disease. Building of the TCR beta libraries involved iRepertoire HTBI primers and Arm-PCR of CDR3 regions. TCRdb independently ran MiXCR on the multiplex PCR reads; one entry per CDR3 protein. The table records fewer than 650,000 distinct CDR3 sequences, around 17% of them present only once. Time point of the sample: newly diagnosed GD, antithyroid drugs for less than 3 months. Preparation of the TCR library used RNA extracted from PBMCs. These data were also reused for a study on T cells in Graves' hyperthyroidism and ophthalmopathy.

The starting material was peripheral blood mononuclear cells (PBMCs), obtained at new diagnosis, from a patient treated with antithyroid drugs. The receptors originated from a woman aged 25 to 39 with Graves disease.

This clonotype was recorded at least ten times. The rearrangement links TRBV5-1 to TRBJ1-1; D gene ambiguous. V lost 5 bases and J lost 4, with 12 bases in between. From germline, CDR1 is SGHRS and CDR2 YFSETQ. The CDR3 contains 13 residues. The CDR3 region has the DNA TGCGCCAGCAGTACGGGGTTTTCCACTGAAGCTTTCTTT. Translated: CASSTGFSTEAFF.

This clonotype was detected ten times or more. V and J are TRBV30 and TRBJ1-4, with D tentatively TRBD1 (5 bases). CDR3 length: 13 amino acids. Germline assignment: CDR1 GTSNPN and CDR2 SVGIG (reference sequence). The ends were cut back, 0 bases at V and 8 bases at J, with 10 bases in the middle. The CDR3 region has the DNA TGTGCCTGGAGTGTACGGGGGGAAGAAAAACTGTTTTTT. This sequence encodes CAWSVRGEEKLFF.

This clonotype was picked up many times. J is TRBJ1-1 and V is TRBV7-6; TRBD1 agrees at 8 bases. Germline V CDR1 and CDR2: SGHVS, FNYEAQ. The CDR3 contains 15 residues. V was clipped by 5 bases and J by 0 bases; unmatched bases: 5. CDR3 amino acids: CASSPGQGLNTEAFF. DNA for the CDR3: TGTGCCAGCAGCCCAGGACAGGGTTTGAACACTGAAGCTTTCTTT.

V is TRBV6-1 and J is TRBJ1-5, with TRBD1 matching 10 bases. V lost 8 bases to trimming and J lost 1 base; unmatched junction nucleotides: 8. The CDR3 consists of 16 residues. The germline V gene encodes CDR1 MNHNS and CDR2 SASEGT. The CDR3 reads CASSPMDRGSNQPQHF. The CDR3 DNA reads TGTGCCAGCTCCCCTATGGACAGGGGGAGCAATCAGCCCCAGCATTTT.

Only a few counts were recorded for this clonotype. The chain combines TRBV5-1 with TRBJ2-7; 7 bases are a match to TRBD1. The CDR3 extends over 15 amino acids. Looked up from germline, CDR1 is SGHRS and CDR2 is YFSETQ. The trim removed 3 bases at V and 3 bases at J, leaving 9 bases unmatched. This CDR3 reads CASSSLQGIFYEQYF. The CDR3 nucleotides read TGCGCCAGCAGCTCATTACAGGGGATCTTCTACGAGCAGTACTTC.

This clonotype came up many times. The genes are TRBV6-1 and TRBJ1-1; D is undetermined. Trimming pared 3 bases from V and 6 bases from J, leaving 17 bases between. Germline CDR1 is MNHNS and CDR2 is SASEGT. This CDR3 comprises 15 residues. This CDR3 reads CASSEGAGFTAEAFF. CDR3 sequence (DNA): TGTGCCAGCAGTGAGGGCGCGGGATTTACAGCTGAAGCTTTCTTT.

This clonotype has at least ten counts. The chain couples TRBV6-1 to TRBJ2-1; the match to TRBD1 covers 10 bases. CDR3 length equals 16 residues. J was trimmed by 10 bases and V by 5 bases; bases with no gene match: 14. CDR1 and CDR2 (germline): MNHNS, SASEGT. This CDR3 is CASSPTGTGVREEQFF. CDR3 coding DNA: TGTGCCAGCAGTCCGACCGGGACAGGGGTGAGGGAAGAGCAGTTCTTC.

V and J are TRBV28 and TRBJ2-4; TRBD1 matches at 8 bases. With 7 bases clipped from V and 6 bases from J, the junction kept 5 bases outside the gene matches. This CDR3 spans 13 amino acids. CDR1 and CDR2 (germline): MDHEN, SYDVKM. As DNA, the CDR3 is TGTGCCAGCATTACTCAGGGGGCAAACATTCAGTACTTC. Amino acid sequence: CASITQGANIQYF.

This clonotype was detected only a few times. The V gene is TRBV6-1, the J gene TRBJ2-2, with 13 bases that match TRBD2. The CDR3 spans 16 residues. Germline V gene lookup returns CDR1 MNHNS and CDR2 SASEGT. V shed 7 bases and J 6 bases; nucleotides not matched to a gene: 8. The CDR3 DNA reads TGTGCCAGCACCAACGGGGGACTAGCGGGATCCGGGGAGCTGTTTTTT. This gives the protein CASTNGGLAGSGELFF.

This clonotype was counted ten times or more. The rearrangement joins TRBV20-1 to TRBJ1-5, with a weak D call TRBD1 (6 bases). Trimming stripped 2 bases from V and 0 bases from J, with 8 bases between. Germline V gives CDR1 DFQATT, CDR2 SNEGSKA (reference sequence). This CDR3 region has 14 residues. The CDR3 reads CSARRQASNQPQHF. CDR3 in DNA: TGCAGTGCTAGAAGACAGGCTAGCAATCAGCCCCAGCATTTT.

The CDR3 sequence: CASSQFLSGRRQETQYF. The CDR3 nucleotides are TGTGCCAGCAGCCAATTCCTAAGCGGGAGGCGGCAAGAGACCCAGTACTTC. This chain connects TRBV7-9 to TRBJ2-5, with 9 bases that match TRBD2. Trimming took 5 bases from V and 2 from J; bases not matched to a gene: 12. Per germline, CDR1 SEHNR and CDR2 FQNEAQ (reference sequence). CDR3 length equals 17 residues. Filled out from reference TRBV7-9 and TRBJ2-5, the complete variable domain reads DTGVSQNPRHKITKRGQNVTFRCDPISEHNRLYWYRQTLGQGPEFLTYFQNEAQLEKSRLLSDRFSAERPKGSFSTLEIQRTEQGDSAMYLCASSQFLSGRRQETQYFGPGTRLLVL.

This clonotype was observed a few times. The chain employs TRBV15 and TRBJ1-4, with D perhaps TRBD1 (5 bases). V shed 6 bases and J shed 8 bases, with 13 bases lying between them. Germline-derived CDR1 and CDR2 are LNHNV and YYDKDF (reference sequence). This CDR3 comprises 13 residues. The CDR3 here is CATRGPVQEKLFF. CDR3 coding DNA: TGTGCCACCAGGGGGCCGGTGCAAGAAAAACTGTTTTTT.

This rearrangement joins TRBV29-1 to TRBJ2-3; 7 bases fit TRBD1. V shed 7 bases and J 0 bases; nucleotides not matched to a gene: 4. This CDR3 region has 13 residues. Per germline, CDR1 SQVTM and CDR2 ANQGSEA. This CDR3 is CSGGTVSTDTQYF. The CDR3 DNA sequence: TGCAGCGGGGGGACAGTCAGCACAGATACGCAGTATTTT.

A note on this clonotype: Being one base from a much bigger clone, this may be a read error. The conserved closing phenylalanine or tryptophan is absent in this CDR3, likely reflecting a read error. As DNA, the CDR3 is TGTGCCAGCACCCGGGTGGGCGACACCGGGGAGCTGTTTCTT. Protein product: CASTRVGDTGELFL. The V call is TRBV2, the J call TRBJ2-2; the D is unclear. The germline V gene has CDR1 SNHLY and CDR2 FYNNEI. The CDR3 is 14 amino acids. Trimming shortened V by 7 bases and J by 3 bases, and 12 bases separated the two germline ends.

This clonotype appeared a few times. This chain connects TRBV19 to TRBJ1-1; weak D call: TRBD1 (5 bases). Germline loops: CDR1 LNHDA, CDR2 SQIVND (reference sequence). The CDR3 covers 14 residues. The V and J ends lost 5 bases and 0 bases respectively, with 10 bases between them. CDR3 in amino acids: CASSAQGVNTEAFF. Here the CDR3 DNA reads TGTGCCAGTAGTGCTCAGGGCGTGAACACTGAAGCTTTCTTT.

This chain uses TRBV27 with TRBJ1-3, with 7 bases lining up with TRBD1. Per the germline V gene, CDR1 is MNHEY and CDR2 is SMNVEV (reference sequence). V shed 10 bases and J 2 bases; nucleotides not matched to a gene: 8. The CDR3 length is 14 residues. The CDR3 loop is CATLTGMAGNTIYF. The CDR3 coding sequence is TGTGCCACCCTGACAGGGATGGCTGGAAACACCATATATTTT.

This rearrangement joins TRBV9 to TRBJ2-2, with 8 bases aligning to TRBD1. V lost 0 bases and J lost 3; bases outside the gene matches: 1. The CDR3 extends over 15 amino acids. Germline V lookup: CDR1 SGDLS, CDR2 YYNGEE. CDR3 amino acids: CASSVGQGYTGELFF. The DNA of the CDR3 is TGTGCCAGCAGCGTAGGACAGGGGTACACCGGGGAGCTGTTTTTT.